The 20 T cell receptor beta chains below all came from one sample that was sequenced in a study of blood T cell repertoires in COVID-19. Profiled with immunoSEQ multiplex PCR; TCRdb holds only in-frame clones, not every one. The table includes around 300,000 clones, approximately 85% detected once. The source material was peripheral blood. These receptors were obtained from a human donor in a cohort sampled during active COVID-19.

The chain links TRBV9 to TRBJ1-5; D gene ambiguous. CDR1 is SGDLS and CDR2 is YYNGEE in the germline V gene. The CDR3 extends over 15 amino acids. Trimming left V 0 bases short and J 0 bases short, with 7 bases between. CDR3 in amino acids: CASSVGDYSNQPQHF. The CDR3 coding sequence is TGTGCCAGCAGCGTAGGAGATTATAGCAATCAGCCCCAGCATTTT.

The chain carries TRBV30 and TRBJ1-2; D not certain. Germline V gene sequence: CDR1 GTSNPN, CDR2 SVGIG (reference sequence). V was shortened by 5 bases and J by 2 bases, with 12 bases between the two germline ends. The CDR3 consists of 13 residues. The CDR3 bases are TGTGCCTGGCAACAGCAATTCAACTATGGCTACACCTTC. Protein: CAWQQQFNYGYTF. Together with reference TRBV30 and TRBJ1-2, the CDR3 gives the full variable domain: SQTIHQWPATLVQPVGSPLSLECTVEGTSNPNLYWYRQAAGRGLQLLFYSVGIGQISSEVPQNLSASRPQDRQFILSSKKLLLSDSGFYLCAWQQQFNYGYTFGSGTRLTVV.

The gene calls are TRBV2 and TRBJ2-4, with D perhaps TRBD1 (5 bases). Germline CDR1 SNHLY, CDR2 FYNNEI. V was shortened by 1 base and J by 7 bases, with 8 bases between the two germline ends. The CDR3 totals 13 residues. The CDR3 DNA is TGTGCCAGCAGTGAAGACAGGTGGAACATTCAGTACTTC. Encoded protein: CASSEDRWNIQYF.

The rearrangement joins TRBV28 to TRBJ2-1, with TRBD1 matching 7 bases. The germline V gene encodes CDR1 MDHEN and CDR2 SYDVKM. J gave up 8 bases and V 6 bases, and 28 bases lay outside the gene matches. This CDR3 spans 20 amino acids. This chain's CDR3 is CASSKGQIWTGSIMIDEQFF. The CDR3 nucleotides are TGTGCCAGCAGCAAGGGGCAAATTTGGACAGGTAGTATCATGATCGATGAGCAGTTCTTC.

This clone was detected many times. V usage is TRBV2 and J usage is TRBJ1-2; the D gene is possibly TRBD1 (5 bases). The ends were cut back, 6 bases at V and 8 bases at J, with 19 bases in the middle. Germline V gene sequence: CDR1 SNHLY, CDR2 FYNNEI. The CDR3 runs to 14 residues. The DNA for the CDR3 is TGTGCCAGCAGCCCGACAGTTCAATTACGGGGCTACACCTTC. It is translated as CASSPTVQLRGYTF. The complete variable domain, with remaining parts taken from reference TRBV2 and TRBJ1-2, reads EPEVTQTPSHQVTQMGQEVILRCVPISNHLYFYWYRQILGQKVEFLVSFYNNEISEKSEIFDDQFSVERPDGSNFTLKIRSTKLEDSAMYFCASSPTVQLRGYTFGSGTRLTVV.

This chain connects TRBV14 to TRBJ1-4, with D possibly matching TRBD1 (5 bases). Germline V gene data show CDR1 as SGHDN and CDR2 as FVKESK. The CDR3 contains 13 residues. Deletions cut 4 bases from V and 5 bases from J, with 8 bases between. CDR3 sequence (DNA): TGTGCCAGCAGCCGGGGGGGAAATGAAAAACTGTTTTTT. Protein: CASSRGGNEKLFF.

The CDR3 nucleotides are TGTGCTAGTGGTTTGGTCGAAAAAGACACCGCTAACTATGGCTACACCTTC. Translated, it gives CASGLVEKDTANYGYTF. V gene TRBV12-5 combines with J gene TRBJ1-2; D ambiguous. Germline V gene data show CDR1 as LGHNT and CDR2 as FRNRAP. The CDR3 runs to 17 residues. The V end lost 0 bases, the J end lost 0 bases, and 14 bases lay between the germline ends.

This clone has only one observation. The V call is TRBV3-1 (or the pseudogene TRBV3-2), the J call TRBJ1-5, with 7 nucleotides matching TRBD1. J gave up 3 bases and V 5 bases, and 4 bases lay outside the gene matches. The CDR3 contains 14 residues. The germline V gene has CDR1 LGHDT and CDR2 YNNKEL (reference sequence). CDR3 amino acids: CASSGDRNNQPQHF. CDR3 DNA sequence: TGTGCCAGCAGCGGGGACAGAAACAATCAGCCCCAGCATTTT.

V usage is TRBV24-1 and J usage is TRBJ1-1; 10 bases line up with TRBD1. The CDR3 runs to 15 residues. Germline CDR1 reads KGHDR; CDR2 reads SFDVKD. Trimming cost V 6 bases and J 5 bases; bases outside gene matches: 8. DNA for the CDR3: TGTGCCACCAGTCCCGGGACAGGGGATAGGACTGAAGCTTTCTTT. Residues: CATSPGTGDRTEAFF.

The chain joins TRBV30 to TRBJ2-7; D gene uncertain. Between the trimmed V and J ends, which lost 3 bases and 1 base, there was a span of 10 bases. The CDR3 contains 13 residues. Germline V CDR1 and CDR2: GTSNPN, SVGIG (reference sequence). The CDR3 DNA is TGTGCCTGGAGCCATGGGCGATCCTACGAGCAGTACTTC. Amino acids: CAWSHGRSYEQYF. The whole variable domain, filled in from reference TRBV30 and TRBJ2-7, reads SQTIHQWPATLVQPVGSPLSLECTVEGTSNPNLYWYRQAAGRGLQLLFYSVGIGQISSEVPQNLSASRPQDRQFILSSKKLLLSDSGFYLCAWSHGRSYEQYFGPGTRLTVT.

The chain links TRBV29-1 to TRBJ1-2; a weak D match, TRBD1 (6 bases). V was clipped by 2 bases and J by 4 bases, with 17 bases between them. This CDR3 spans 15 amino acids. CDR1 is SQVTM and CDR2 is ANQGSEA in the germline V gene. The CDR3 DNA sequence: TGCAGCGTTGAACTCACCTGGGACAAGATCTATGGCTACACCTTC. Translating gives CSVELTWDKIYGYTF.

The CDR3 sequence is CATSDWGTGINSYEQYF. DNA for the CDR3: TGTGCCACCAGTGATTGGGGGACAGGGATTAACTCCTACGAGCAGTACTTC. The chain links TRBV24-1 to TRBJ2-7; 9 nucleotides align to TRBD1. The length of the CDR3 is 17 residues. V gave up 2 bases and J gave up 0 bases; unmatched junction bases: 7. The germline V gene has CDR1 KGHDR and CDR2 SFDVKD.

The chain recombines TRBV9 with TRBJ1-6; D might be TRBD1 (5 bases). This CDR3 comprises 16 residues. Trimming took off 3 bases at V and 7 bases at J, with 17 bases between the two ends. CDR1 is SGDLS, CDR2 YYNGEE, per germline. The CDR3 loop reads CASSAGGVSENSPLHF. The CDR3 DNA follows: TGTGCCAGCAGCGCGGGAGGGGTTTCCGAAAATTCACCCCTCCACTTT. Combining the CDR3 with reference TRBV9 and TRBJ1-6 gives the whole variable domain DSGVTQTPKHLITATGQRVTLRCSPRSGDLSVYWYQQSLDQGLQFLIQYYNGEERAKGNILERFSAQQFPDLHSELNLSSLELGDSALYFCASSAGGVSENSPLHFGNGTRLTVT.

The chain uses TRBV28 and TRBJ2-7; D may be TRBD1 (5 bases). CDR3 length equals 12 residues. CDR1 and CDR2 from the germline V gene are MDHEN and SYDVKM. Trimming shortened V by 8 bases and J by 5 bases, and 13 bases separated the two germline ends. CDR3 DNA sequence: TGTGCCAGCGGTCAAGGGGTCGACGAGCAGTACTTC. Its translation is CASGQGVDEQYF. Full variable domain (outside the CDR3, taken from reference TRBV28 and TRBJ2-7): DVKVTQSSRYLVKRTGEKVFLECVQDMDHENMFWYRQDPGLGLRLIYFSYDVKMKEKGDIPEGYSVSREKKERFSLILESASTNQTSMYLCASGQGVDEQYFGPGTRLTVT.

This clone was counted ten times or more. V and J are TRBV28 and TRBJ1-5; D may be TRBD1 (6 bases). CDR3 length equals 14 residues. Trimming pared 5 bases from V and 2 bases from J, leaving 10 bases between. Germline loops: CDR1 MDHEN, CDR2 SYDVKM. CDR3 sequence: CASSNRAGNQPQHF. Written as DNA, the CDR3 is TGTGCCAGCAGTAACAGGGCAGGCAATCAGCCCCAGCATTTT. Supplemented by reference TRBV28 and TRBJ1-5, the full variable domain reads DVKVTQSSRYLVKRTGEKVFLECVQDMDHENMFWYRQDPGLGLRLIYFSYDVKMKEKGDIPEGYSVSREKKERFSLILESASTNQTSMYLCASSNRAGNQPQHFGDGTRLSIL.

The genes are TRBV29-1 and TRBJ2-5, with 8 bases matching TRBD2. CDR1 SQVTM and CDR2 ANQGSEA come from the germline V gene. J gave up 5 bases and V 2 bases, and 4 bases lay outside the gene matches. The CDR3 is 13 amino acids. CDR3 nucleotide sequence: TGCAGCGTTGAACTAGCGGGCGGGGAGACCCAGTACTTC. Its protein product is CSVELAGGETQYF.

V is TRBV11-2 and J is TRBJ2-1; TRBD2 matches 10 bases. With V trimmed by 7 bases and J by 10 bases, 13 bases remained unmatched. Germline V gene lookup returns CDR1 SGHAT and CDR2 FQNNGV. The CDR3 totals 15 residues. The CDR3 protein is CASMGTSSGGEEQFF. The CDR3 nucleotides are TGTGCCAGCATGGGGACATCTAGCGGGGGAGAAGAGCAGTTCTTC.

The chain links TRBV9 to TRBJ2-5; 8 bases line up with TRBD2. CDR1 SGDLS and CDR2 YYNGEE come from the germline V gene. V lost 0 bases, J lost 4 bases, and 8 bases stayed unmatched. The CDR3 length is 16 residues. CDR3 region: CASSVVGGGLLETQYF. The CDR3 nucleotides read TGTGCCAGCAGCGTAGTTGGCGGGGGGTTGTTAGAGACCCAGTACTTC. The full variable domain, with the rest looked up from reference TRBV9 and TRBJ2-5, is DSGVTQTPKHLITATGQRVTLRCSPRSGDLSVYWYQQSLDQGLQFLIQYYNGEERAKGNILERFSAQQFPDLHSELNLSSLELGDSALYFCASSVVGGGLLETQYFGPGTRLLVL.

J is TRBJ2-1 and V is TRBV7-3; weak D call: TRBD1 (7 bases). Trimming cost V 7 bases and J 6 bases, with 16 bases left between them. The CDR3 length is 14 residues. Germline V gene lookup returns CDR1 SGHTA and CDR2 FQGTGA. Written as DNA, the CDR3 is TGTGCCAGCAAGGGGGGACAGTCGCCCAATGAGCAGTTCTTC. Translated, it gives CASKGGQSPNEQFF.

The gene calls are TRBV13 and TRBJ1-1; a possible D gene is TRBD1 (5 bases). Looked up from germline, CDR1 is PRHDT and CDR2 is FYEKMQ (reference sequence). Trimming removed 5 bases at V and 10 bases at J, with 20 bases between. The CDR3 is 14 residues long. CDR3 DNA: TGTGCCAGCAGCCGTTCCGGGGAGGGGCGGGGAGCTTTCTTT. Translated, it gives CASSRSGEGRGAFF.